This T cell receptor (beta chain) was identified in a study of shared clonotypes between healthy human individuals (dated by TCRdb to 2018 to 2021). A note on the overall study: Three men and two women, aged 18 to 49 years, made up the cohort. Per donor, three plates each were used for CD4 naive and CD4 memory, two for CD8 naive, and one for CD8 memory. To estimate repertoire size and how much clonotype sharing occurs between individuals, the study deeply sequenced the blood TCR repertoires of five healthy adults. To increase sequencing depth and limit assay-specific biases, different laboratories used diverse techniques to prepare libraries and sequence TCR repertoires. Each donor's leukapheresis produced roughly between roughly 0.94 and 9.5 billion PBMCs.

There are 17 amino acids in the CDR3, from cysteine to phenylalanine inclusive. CDR3 DNA is the only sequence kept; it has 51 bases, read in frame from the first base. CDR1 MRHNA and CDR2 SNTAGT are derived from the germline V gene. Trimming leaves V shorter by 2 bases and J shorter by 5 bases, with the junction holding 9 bases beyond the gene matches. The donors were healthy, HIV-negative adults who had no recently reported acute infections or vaccinations. All donors were Caucasian adults living in Nashville, Tennessee, USA. CD8 memory samples combined magnetically selected CD45RO+ cells with CCR7-negative CD45RA+ effector memory (TemRA) cells. Blood was collected by leukapheresis, and PBMCs were isolated by Ficoll-Histopaque density gradient centrifugation and then cryopreserved in liquid nitrogen vapor phase. Purity and quantity of every magnetically sorted T cell population were checked by analytical flow cytometry. Genomic DNA was isolated from every sorted fraction and measured by UV absorbance on a Nanodrop 2000c.

What the study reported, not specific to this receptor: Pairwise subsampling led to the expectation that sequencing depth would affect the degree of clonotype sharing among donors. Naive subsets generally had larger estimated clonotype richness than memory subsets. Sampling was restricted to blood, and TCR repertoires in tissues likely differ from the TCR repertoires found in blood. When four donors were compared, the shared fraction of clonotypes was about 5.4% for naive CD4, around 3.5% for naive CD8, 2.3% for memory CD4, and 0.4% for memory CD8. Clonotypes shared by all four sorted-subset donors showed higher generation probabilities than non-shared clonotypes. Rarefaction of sorted-subset datasets indicated incomplete sequencing despite the large sequencing depth. The small number of donors limited the genetic and exposure-history diversity represented.

For this clone: Its binding antigen is unknown. The record has no base qualities; no much larger clone is one base away.

TCR CDR3 regions were amplified from genomic DNA by multiplex PCR using the deep immunoSEQ assay. Extracted genomic DNA from each cell subset was spread evenly across all wells of several immunoSEQ 96-well plates, with each plate serving as a replicate. For sorted subsets, about 200 ng genomic DNA, equal to 30,000 to 35,000 T cell genomes, was loaded into each replicate PCR. The purified libraries were quantified using a Qubit 3.0 fluorometer, sized with a Bioanalyzer 2100, and then quantified again using the KAPA Library Quantification kit. Every immunoSEQ 96-well plate was sequenced on a separate single-read 150-cycle Illumina NextSeq 550 flow cell. Per the original workflow: The immunoSEQ output contained only junctional sequences without quality scores, so filtering could not match that applied to full-length reads. Sequences were annotated with PyIR, a Python wrapper for IgBLAST v1.9, and V/J genes and CDR3 were assigned using IMGT germline references. Reads with weak V/J assignments (E-value above 1e-6), missing CDR3, stop codons, out-of-frame junctions, or ambiguous translated residues were removed. A V3J clonotype was defined by an identical inferred V gene, J gene, and CDR3 amino acid sequence. The percentage overlap between two repertoires was calculated by dividing the number of shared unique clonotypes by the size of the smaller repertoire. RTK rarefaction, the Chao1 estimator, and Recon v2.1 estimates of unobserved clonotypes were used to assess repertoire richness. For all TCRbeta clonotypes obtained by the gDNA method from a few donors, generation probabilities were computed with OLGA. Drawn from immuneACCESS, this table holds only the in-frame rearrangements with V and J called that TCRdb kept. Clones are partly lost; checked studies trace under half to an unresolved V gene and leave the rest unexplained. The V and J calls and clone size are taken from that table; D and trimming were inferred from the DNA. This sample gives about 120,000 clones in total; about 62% of them show up just once. The leading ten clones occupy approximately 25% of the sample.

The sequence derives from a young woman in good health. The sequenced material came from memory CD8+ T cells sorted from blood. What the cell subset or site label conveys for this sample: CD45RO+ cells pooled with CCR7-negative TemRA cells. Recombination connected TRBV6-4 to TRBJ2-2; TRBD2 agrees with 9 junctional bases. The CDR3 protein: CASSDLLAGKGTGELFF. The DNA sequence is as follows: TGTGCCAGCAGTGACCTCCTAGCGGGAAAGGGGACCGGGGAGCTGTTTTTT.